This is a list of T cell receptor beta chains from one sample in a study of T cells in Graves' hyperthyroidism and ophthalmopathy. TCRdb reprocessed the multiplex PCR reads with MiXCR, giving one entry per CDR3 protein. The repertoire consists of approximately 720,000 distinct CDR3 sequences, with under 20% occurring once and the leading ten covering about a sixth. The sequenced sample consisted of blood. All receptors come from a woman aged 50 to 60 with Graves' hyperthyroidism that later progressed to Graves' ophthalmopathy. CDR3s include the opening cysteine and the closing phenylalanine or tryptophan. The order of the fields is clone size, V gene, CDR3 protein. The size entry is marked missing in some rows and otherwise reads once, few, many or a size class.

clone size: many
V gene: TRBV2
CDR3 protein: CASSALQFEEAFF

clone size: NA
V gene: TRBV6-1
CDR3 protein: CASTDSGTLLEKLFF

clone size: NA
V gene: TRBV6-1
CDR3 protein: CASSEVGNDSNQPQHF

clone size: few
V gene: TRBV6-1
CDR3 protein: CASSAADGTGNTIYF

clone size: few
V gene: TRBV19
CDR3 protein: CASRMTGTGSYGYTF

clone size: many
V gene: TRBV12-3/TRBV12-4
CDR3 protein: CASSPDQGQGHEQYF

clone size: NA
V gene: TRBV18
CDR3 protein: CASSPGTARSSGNTIYF

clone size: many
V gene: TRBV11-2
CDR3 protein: CASTEEAGGYEQYF

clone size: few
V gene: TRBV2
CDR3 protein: CASSRRNNSPLHF

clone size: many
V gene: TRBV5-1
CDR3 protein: CASSLAERGWTEAFF

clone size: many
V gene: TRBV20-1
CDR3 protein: CSARDWGGGSSYNEQFF

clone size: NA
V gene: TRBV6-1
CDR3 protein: CASSPQGAGGVGTEAFF

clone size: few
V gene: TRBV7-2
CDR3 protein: CASSRITAGGPRELFF

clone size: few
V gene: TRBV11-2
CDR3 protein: CASHRTGKTSGESSYEQYF

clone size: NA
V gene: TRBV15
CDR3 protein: CATRTLDRGFQETQYF

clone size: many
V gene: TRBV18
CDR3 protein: CASSPWAASPREETQYF

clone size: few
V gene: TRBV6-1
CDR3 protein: CASFRARDPSTDTQYF

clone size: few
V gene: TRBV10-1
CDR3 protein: CASSERGSPYNEQFF

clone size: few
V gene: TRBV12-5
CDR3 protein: CASGYRFNQPQHF

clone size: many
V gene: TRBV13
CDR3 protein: CASSLEGQGADTEAFF

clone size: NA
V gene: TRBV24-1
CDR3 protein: CATSEGNHEKLFF

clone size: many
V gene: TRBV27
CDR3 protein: CASGDVGSYQPQHF

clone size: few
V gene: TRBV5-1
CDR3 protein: CASSSDREVNYGYTF

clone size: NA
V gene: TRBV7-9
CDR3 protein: CASSPLAGSRIDTQYF

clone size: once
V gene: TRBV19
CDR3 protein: CASRPRGDEKLFF

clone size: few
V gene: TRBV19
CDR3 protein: CASSGQWGPADTQYF

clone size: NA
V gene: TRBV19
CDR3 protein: CASSTTGTVNENLFF

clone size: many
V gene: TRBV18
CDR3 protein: CASSPVTRETQYF

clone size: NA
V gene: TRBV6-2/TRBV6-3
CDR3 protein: CASSYLDEQYF

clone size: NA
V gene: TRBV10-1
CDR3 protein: CASTRQSQETQYF

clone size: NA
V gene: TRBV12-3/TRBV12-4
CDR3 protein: CASSLYHGQNQPQHF

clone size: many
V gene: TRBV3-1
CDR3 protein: CASSQDRSSYNEQFF

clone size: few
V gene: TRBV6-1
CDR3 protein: CASFQGSDTGELFF

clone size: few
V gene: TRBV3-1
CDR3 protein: CASSQPPGSSGNTIYF

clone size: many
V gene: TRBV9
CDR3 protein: CASSVKTGGSPLHF

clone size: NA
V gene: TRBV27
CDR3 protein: CASSPGGAGDGYTF

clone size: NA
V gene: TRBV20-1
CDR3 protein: CSARPTGGGAWELFF

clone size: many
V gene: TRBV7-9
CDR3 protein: CASNSDSFYTGELFF

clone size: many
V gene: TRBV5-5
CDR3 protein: CASSSSGGAYEQFF

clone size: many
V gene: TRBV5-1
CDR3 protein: CASSLETGEETQYF

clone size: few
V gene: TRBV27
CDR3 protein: CASSLSPTGLGGYTF

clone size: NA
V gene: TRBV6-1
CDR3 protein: CASSDKQGIHFWPQHF

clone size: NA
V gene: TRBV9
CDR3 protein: CASSGTGGEEKLFF

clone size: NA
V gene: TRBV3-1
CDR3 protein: CASSLARDFTYEQYF

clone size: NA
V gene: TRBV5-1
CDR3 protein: CASSEGTAKGYGYTF

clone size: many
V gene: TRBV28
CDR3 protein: CASILGARRNEQFF

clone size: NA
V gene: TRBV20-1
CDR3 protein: CSATRAGAYNEQFF

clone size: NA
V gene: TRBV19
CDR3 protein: CASSIEKSSPSGGANEQFF

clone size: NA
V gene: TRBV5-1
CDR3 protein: CASSLGRGLEASTDTQYF

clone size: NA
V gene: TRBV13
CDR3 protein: CASSYSEDTQYF

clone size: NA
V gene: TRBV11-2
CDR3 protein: CASSLISRFTDTQYF

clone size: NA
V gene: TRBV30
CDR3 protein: CAWSINREKLFF

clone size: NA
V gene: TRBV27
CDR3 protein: CASSWVRGKTEKLFF

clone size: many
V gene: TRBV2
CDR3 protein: CASSGDSVRETQYF

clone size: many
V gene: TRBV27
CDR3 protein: CASSFTSGGALDEQFF

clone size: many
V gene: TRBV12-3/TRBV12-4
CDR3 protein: CASGFGREMSPLHF

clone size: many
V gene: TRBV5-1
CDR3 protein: CASSRRTGDNNEQFF